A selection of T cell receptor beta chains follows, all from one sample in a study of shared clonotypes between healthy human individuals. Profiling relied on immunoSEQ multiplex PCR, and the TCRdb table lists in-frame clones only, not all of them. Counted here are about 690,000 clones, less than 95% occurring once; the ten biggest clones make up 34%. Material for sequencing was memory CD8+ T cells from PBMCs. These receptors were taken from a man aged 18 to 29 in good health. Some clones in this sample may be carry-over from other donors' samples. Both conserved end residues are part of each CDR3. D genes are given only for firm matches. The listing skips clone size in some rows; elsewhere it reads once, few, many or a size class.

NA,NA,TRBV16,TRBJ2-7,CASSQYRTGSGEQYF,TGTGCCAGCAGCCAATACCGGACGGGATCCGGCGAGCAGTACTTC
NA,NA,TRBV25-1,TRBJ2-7,CASSETASYEQYF,TGTGCCAGCAGTGAAACGGCATCCTACGAGCAGTACTTC
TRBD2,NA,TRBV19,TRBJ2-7,CASSSSGSSYEQYF,TGTGCCAGTAGTTCCAGCGGGAGCTCCTACGAGCAGTACTTC
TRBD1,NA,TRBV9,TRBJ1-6,CASSVEGTGNSPLHF,TGTGCCAGCAGCGTAGAAGGGACAGGGAATTCACCCCTCCACTTT
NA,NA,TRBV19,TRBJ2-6,CASSIDRGGYPTVGANVLTF,TGTGCCAGTAGTATAGATCGGGGAGGCTACCCAACAGTTGGGGCCAACGTCCTGACTTTC
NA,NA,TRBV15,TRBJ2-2,CATSRVTVIPPTGELFF,TGTGCCACCAGCAGAGTCACTGTCATTCCCCCCACCGGGGAGCTGTTTTTT
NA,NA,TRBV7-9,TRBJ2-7,CASSRVHQKAYEQYF,TGTGCCAGCAGCCGTGTACACCAGAAGGCCTACGAGCAGTACTTC
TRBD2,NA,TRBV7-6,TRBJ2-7,CASSLAFGTAGDYEQYF,TGTGCCAGCAGCTTAGCGTTTGGGACGGCGGGAGATTACGAGCAGTACTTC
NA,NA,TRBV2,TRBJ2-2,CASSDLALLPGELFF,TGTGCCAGCAGTGACCTAGCCCTCCTCCCCGGGGAGCTGTTTTTT
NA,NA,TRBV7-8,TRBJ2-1,CASSLAGVYNEQFF,TGTGCCAGCAGCTTAGCGGGGGTTTACAATGAGCAGTTCTTC
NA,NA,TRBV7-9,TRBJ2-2,CASSLPGLANTGELFF,TGTGCCAGCAGCTTACCCGGACTGGCGAACACCGGGGAGCTGTTTTTT
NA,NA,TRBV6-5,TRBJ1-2,CASSYSHRGHLGYTF,TGTGCCAGCAGTTACTCCCACCGGGGACATCTTGGCTACACCTTC
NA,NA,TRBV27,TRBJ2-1,CASSFRGGNEQFF,TGTGCCAGCAGTTTCAGGGGTGGGAATGAGCAGTTCTTC
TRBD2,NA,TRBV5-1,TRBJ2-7,CASSSSGSSYEQYF,TGCGCCAGCAGCTCGAGCGGGAGTTCCTACGAGCAGTACTTC
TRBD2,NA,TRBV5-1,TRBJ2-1,CASSLEGLAAYNEQFF,TGCGCCAGCAGCTTGGAGGGACTAGCCGCCTACAATGAGCAGTTCTTC
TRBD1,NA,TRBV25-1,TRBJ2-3,CASSVPGQGKGTDTQYF,TGTGCCAGCAGTGTTCCGGGACAGGGAAAAGGCACAGATACGCAGTATTTT
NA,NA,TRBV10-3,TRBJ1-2,CAILQDEVPTKGYTF,TGTGCCATCTTACAGGACGAGGTACCTACCAAAGGCTACACCTTC
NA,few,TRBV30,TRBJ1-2,CAWSVWSRDYGYTF,TGTGCCTGGAGTGTATGGTCCAGGGATTATGGCTACACCTTC
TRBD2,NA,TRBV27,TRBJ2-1,CASSFELAGVGKGEQFF,TGTGCCAGCAGTTTCGAACTAGCGGGAGTAGGTAAGGGTGAGCAGTTCTTC
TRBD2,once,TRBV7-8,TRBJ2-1,CASSLLAGGHNEQFF,TGTGCCAGCAGCTTACTAGCGGGAGGGCACAATGAGCAGTTCTTC
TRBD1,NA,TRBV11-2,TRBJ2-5,CASSPWTGSEETQYF,TGTGCCAGCAGCCCCTGGACAGGGTCGGAAGAGACCCAGTACTTC
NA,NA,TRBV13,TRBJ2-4,CASSLGTVKNIQYF,TGTGCCAGCAGCTTGGGGACTGTAAAAAACATTCAGTACTTC
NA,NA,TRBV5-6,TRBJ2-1,CASSSGEGLQFF,TGTGCCAGCAGCAGCGGAGAGGGCCTTCAGTTCTTC
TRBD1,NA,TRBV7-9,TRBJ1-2,CASSLGGQAVYGYTF,TGTGCCAGCAGCTTAGGGGGACAGGCCGTCTATGGCTACACCTTC
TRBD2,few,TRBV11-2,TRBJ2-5,CASSFGGSLRETQYF,TGTGCCAGCAGCTTCGGCGGGAGTTTGCGGGAGACCCAGTACTTC
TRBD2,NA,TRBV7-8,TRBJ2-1,CASSLNPGLADYNEQFF,TGTGCCAGCAGCTTGAATCCGGGACTAGCGGATTACAATGAGCAGTTCTTC
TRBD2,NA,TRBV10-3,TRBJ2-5,CAISESSREGGKETQYF,TGTGCCATCAGTGAGTCGAGTCGGGAGGGGGGGAAAGAGACCCAGTACTTC
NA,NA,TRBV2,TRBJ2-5,CASSEYAGGETQYF,TGTGCCAGCAGTGAATACGCAGGGGGGGAGACCCAGTACTTC
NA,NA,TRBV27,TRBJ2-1,CASSETPLRLNEQFF,TGTGCCAGCAGTGAGACTCCATTAAGGCTCAATGAGCAGTTCTTC